The rows below give T cell receptor beta chains drawn from one sample of a study of CD8+CD57+ T cells in acquired aplastic anemia. Using its own MiXCR run on the reads, TCRdb lists one record per CDR3 protein. This repertoire shows around 200,000 distinct CDR3 sequences, around half found once; its top ten account for about 9.5%. The sequenced sample consisted of sorted CD4+, CD8+, or CD8+CD57+ T cells (not recorded which) from PBMCs. These receptors originate from a human donor with aplastic anemia. CDR3s include the opening cysteine and the closing phenylalanine or tryptophan. A D gene is named only where the DNA matches it firmly. Size tells how often a clone was seen (once, few, many) or the class of an expanded clone, and some rows leave it out.

-	TRBV7-9	few	TRBJ2-7	CASSLADGEQYF	TGTGCCAGCAGCTTAGCGGACGGCGAGCAGTACTTC
-	TRBV7-9	-	TRBJ2-3	CASSGRGTDTQYF	TGTGCCAGCAGCGGCCGGGGCACAGATACGCAGTATTTT
TRBD2	TRBV10-3	once	TRBJ2-2	CAISESGLAGDTGELFF	TGTGCCATCAGTGAGTCGGGACTAGCGGGTGACACCGGGGAGCTGTTTTTT
-	TRBV9	-	TRBJ1-2	CASSLNLLTGYTF	TGTGCCAGCAGCCTTAACCTTTTAACCGGCTACACCTTC
-	TRBV12-3/TRBV12-4	-	TRBJ2-7	CASSLPSSYEQYF	TGTGCCAGCAGTCTTCCAAGCTCCTACGAGCAGTACTTC
TRBD1	TRBV20-1	-	TRBJ1-2	CSATSGTGIHGYTF	TGCAGTGCTACCTCCGGGACAGGGATACATGGCTACACCTTC
-	TRBV11-2	many	TRBJ2-3	CASSTIQVRPDTQYF	TGTGCCAGCAGCACCATACAGGTGAGGCCAGATACGCAGTATTTT
TRBD2	TRBV5-1	many	TRBJ2-3	CASSAGNSGRTDTQYF	TGCGCCAGCAGCGCGGGAAACAGCGGGAGAACAGATACGCAGTATTTT
-	TRBV29-1	-	TRBJ2-6	CSVADEGSSGANVLTF	TGCAGCGTTGCCGACGAGGGGAGCTCTGGGGCCAACGTCCTGACTTTC
-	TRBV10-3	-	TRBJ1-3	CAISDRTAGNTIYF	TGTGCCATCAGTGATAGGACAGCTGGAAACACCATATATTTT
-	TRBV10-1	-	TRBJ1-1	CASRATSGKNTEAFF	TGCGCCAGCAGAGCGACTAGCGGGAAGAACACTGAAGCTTTCTTT
-	TRBV5-1	-	TRBJ2-7	CASSLYAGAYEQYF	TGCGCCAGCAGCTTGTACGCCGGAGCCTACGAGCAGTACTTC
TRBD1	TRBV19	many	TRBJ2-1	CASRGTGTAWEQFF	TGTGCCAGTCGGGGGACAGGGACCGCGTGGGAGCAGTTCTTC
TRBD1	TRBV11-1	-	TRBJ2-3	CASSPRQGGSTDTQYF	TGTGCCAGCAGCCCCCGACAGGGGGGGAGCACAGATACGCAGTATTTT
TRBD2	TRBV7-2	-	TRBJ2-5	CASSPLAGGIETQYF	TGTGCCAGCAGCCCACTAGCGGGAGGGATAGAGACCCAGTACTTC
-	TRBV15	-	TRBJ2-2	CDTSEGGTGELFF	TGTGACACCAGCGAGGGGGGAACCGGGGAGCTGTTTTTT
-	TRBV24-1	many	TRBJ1-5	CATSDPGTAGGPQHF	TGTGCCACCAGTGACCCTGGGACCGCCGGTGGGCCCCAGCATTTT
-	TRBV12-3/TRBV12-4	-	TRBJ2-3	CATKGDTQYF	TGTGCCACGAAAGGGGATACGCAGTATTTT
-	TRBV7-8	-	TRBJ2-1	CASSPGHNEQFF	TGTGCCAGCAGCCCAGGACACAATGAGCAGTTCTTC
-	TRBV24-1	many	TRBJ1-3	CATSDRGSSGNTIYF	TGTGCCACCAGTGATCGCGGGAGTTCTGGAAACACCATATATTTT
-	TRBV29-1	many	TRBJ2-2	CSVVPTGELFF	TGCAGCGTTGTCCCCACCGGGGAGCTGTTTTTT
TRBD1	TRBV19	-	TRBJ1-1	CASSITGTGAEAFF	TGTGCCAGTAGTATTACCGGGACAGGGGCTGAAGCTTTCTTT
TRBD1	TRBV7-2	many	TRBJ1-5	CASGPDRGNQPQHF	TGTGCCAGCGGACCCGACAGGGGAAATCAGCCCCAGCATTTT
-	TRBV5-1	many	TRBJ2-2	CASSAGTTNTGELFF	TGCGCCAGCAGTGCCGGGACAACGAACACCGGGGAGCTGTTTTTT
-	TRBV24-1	-	TRBJ2-3	CATSPSQHITQYF	TGTGCCACCAGTCCCTCCCAGCATATCACGCAGTATTTT
-	TRBV6-1	once	TRBJ1-2	CASSPQAGSF	TGTGCCAGCAGTCCACAGGCAGGTTCCTTC
-	TRBV10-3	many	TRBJ2-3	CAISDLRTGLMTGVTDTQYF	TGTGCCATCAGTGACCTCCGGACAGGTCTGATGACGGGAGTAACAGATACGCAGTATTTT
TRBD1	TRBV5-1	-	TRBJ1-6	CASREGANSPLHF	TGCGCCAGCAGGGAGGGGGCGAATTCACCCCTCCACTTT
-	TRBV19	once	TRBJ2-1	CASSVTSNNEQFF	TGTGCCAGTAGTGTGACTAGTAACAATGAGCAGTTCTTC
TRBD1	TRBV12-3/TRBV12-4	many	TRBJ1-1	CASSSRDRNTEAFF	TGTGCCAGCAGCTCTCGGGACAGGAACACTGAAGCTTTCTTT
-	TRBV29-1	-	TRBJ1-2	CSVETIDYGYTF	TGCAGCGTTGAGACAATCGACTATGGCTACACCTTC
-	TRBV20-1	-	TRBJ1-6	CSARRPLPRGDSPLHF	TGCAGTGCTCGTCGCCCCCTGCCGCGAGGTGATTCACCCCTCCACTTT
TRBD2	TRBV12-5	-	TRBJ2-2	CASGLFGGLNTGELFF	TGTGCTAGTGGTTTGTTCGGGGGGTTAAACACCGGGGAGCTGTTTTTT
TRBD2	TRBV24-1	-	TRBJ2-1	CATASGGLRNEQFF	TGTGCCACCGCTAGCGGGGGCTTAAGGAATGAGCAGTTCTTC
-	TRBV6-1	-	TRBJ2-5	CASSGPTSQETQYF	TGTGCCAGCAGTGGACCGACTAGCCAAGAGACCCAGTACTTC
-	TRBV20-1	-	TRBJ1-5	CSATHQPQHF	TGCAGTGCTACCCATCAGCCCCAGCATTTT
-	TRBV9	-	TRBJ2-7	CASSLRQDYEQYF	TGTGCCAGCAGCCTTCGACAGGACTACGAGCAGTACTTC
TRBD1	TRBV7-6	few	TRBJ2-1	CASSLGTGSYNEQFF	TGTGCCAGCAGCTTAGGGACAGGGTCCTACAATGAGCAGTTCTTC
-	TRBV10-3	-	TRBJ1-2	CAISDRDGGYAF	TGTGCCATCAGTGACCGGGACGGTGGCTACGCCTTC
-	TRBV7-3	-	TRBJ1-1	CASSLVGLQNTEAFF	TGTGCCAGCAGCTTAGTTGGCCTACAGAACACTGAAGCTTTCTTT
-	TRBV19	-	TRBJ2-1	CASSRLGLGYNEQLF	TGTGCCAGTAGTAGACTAGGACTGGGCTACAATGAGCAGCTCTTC
-	TRBV29-1	-	TRBJ2-7	CSVLPGSSSHEQYF	TGCAGCGTTTTACCTGGCAGCTCGAGCCACGAGCAGTACTTC
-	TRBV5-1	many	TRBJ2-1	CASSLVGGENEQFF	TGCGCCAGCAGCTTGGTGGGAGGTGAGAATGAGCAGTTCTTC
-	TRBV3-1	many	TRBJ2-7	CASEGSDYEQYF	TGTGCCAGCGAGGGCAGCGATTACGAGCAGTACTTC